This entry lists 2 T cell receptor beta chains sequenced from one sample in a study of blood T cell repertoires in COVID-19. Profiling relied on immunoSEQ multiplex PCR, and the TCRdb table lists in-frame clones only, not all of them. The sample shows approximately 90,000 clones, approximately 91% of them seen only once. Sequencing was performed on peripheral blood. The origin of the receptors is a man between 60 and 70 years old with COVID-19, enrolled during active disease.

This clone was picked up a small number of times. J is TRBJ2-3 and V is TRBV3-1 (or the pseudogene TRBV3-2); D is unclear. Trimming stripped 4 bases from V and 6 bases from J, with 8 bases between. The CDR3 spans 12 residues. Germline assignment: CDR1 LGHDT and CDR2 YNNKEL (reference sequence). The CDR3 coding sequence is TGTGCCAGCAGCCCAGGCTGGGATACGCAGTATTTT. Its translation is CASSPGWDTQYF.

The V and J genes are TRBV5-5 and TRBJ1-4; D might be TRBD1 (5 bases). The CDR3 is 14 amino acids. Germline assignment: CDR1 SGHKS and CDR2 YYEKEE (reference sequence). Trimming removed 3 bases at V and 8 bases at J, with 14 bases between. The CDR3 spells CASSYGGVREKLFF. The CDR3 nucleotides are TGTGCCAGCAGCTACGGGGGAGTCCGCGAAAAACTGTTTTTT. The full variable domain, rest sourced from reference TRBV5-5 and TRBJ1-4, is DAGVTQSPTHLIKTRGQQVTLRCSPISGHKSVSWYQQVLGQGPQFIFQYYEKEERGRGNFPDRFSARQFPNYSSELNVNALLLGDSALYLCASSYGGVREKLFFGSGTQLSVL.